This TCR beta chain was recovered during a study of graft-versus-host responses after intestinal transplantation. This clone was observed a few times. Measured with immunoSEQ multiplex PCR; TCRdb has only the in-frame clones, and not every one. The sample lists around 20,000 clones, approximately 92% occurring once. This CDR3 spans 15 amino acids. The V gene lost 6 bases and the J gene lost 0 bases, with 15 bases spanning the gap. Germline assignment: CDR1 MNHEY and CDR2 SMNVEV (reference sequence). The sequence derives from a human patient who received an intestinal transplant, so some T cells may come from the graft donor. The sequencing here drew on PBMCs, taken 65 to 70 days after intestinal transplantation. V and J are TRBV27 and TRBJ2-7; D might be TRBD2 (6 bases). The CDR3 nucleotides read TGTGCCAGCAGCCCACCAGGCGGGGACTCCTACGAGCAGTACTTC. It encodes CASSPPGGDSYEQYF.